This is a list of T cell receptor beta chains from one sample in a study of glioma-infiltrating T cells after dendritic cell vaccination. The repertoire was sequenced with immunoSEQ multiplex PCR; TCRdb's copy has only in-frame clones and lacks some. The sample includes roughly 47,000 clones, approximately 83% seen only once; the top ten take over 10%. This specimen was blood, taken before dendritic cell vaccination. The source of these receptors is a human donor with glioblastoma. CDR3s include the opening cysteine and the closing phenylalanine or tryptophan. Fields, in order: V gene, clone size, J gene, D gene, CDR3 DNA, CDR3 protein. The D gene is left open where the match is weak. Clone sizes are given selectively: once, few, many, or a class where the clone is expanded.

v_call: TRBV27
clone_size: NA
j_call: TRBJ2-5
d_call: NA
cdr3_nt: TGTGCCAGCAGTTTAGGGCTCCGTCGAGAGACCCAGTACTTC
cdr3_aa: CASSLGLRRETQYF

v_call: TRBV6-5
clone_size: NA
j_call: TRBJ2-3
d_call: TRBD2
cdr3_nt: TGTGCCAGCAGTTACTCGCTAGCGGAGATGGATACGCAGTATTTT
cdr3_aa: CASSYSLAEMDTQYF

v_call: TRBV9
clone_size: NA
j_call: TRBJ1-1
d_call: NA
cdr3_nt: TGTGCCAGCTCGGTAAGGGGGATGAACACTGAAGCTTTCTTT
cdr3_aa: CASSVRGMNTEAFF

v_call: TRBV10-2
clone_size: NA
j_call: TRBJ2-5
d_call: NA
cdr3_nt: TGCGCCAGCAGTGAGTCGACTAGTCGTGAGACCCAGTACTTC
cdr3_aa: CASSESTSRETQYF

v_call: TRBV5-4
clone_size: NA
j_call: TRBJ2-3
d_call: TRBD2
cdr3_nt: TGTGCCAGCAGCTGGCGGTCCGGGACTAGCGGGGGAATCACAGATACGCAGTATTTT
cdr3_aa: CASSWRSGTSGGITDTQYF

v_call: TRBV11-3
clone_size: NA
j_call: TRBJ2-3
d_call: TRBD2
cdr3_nt: TGTGCCAGCAGCTCTCTGGGGGGGAGGACAGATACGCAGTATTTT
cdr3_aa: CASSSLGGRTDTQYF

v_call: TRBV6-5
clone_size: few
j_call: TRBJ1-6
d_call: NA
cdr3_nt: TGTGCCAGCACCCTCGGAGGAGGTAATTCACCCCTCCACTTT
cdr3_aa: CASTLGGGNSPLHF

v_call: TRBV4-1
clone_size: NA
j_call: TRBJ2-4
d_call: NA
cdr3_nt: TGCGCCAGCAGCCTCCCCGTGGGTGGGAGCAAAAACATTCAGTACTTC
cdr3_aa: CASSLPVGGSKNIQYF

v_call: TRBV9
clone_size: NA
j_call: TRBJ1-2
d_call: TRBD1
cdr3_nt: TGTGCCAGCAGCGTGACAGGGGGCCGGGACTATGGCTACACCTTC
cdr3_aa: CASSVTGGRDYGYTF

v_call: TRBV10-3
clone_size: NA
j_call: TRBJ1-1
d_call: TRBD1
cdr3_nt: TGTGCCATCAGTACACAGGGGCGCAAGACTGAAGCTTTCTTT
cdr3_aa: CAISTQGRKTEAFF

v_call: TRBV6-5
clone_size: NA
j_call: TRBJ1-2
d_call: NA
cdr3_nt: TGTGCCAGCAGTTACATGGGGAGCGGTGGCTACACCTTC
cdr3_aa: CASSYMGSGGYTF

v_call: TRBV6-5
clone_size: NA
j_call: TRBJ1-1
d_call: NA
cdr3_nt: TGTGCCAGCAGTTACATGGGCTCTGAAGCTTTCTTT
cdr3_aa: CASSYMGSEAFF

v_call: TRBV18
clone_size: NA
j_call: TRBJ2-1
d_call: TRBD2
cdr3_nt: TGTGCCAGCTCACCACCGGTCGGGAGGGCCCTCTCCTACAATGAGCAGTTCTTC
cdr3_aa: CASSPPVGRALSYNEQFF

v_call: TRBV2
clone_size: NA
j_call: TRBJ1-2
d_call: NA
cdr3_nt: TGTGCCAGCAGCCGACCGGTGGGAGGGGACTATGGCTACACCTTC
cdr3_aa: CASSRPVGGDYGYTF

v_call: TRBV4-2
clone_size: NA
j_call: TRBJ2-2
d_call: TRBD2
cdr3_nt: TGTGCCAGCAGCCCCCCGGGAGGGAACACCGGGGAGCTGTTTTTT
cdr3_aa: CASSPPGGNTGELFF

v_call: TRBV6-4
clone_size: NA
j_call: TRBJ1-2
d_call: NA
cdr3_nt: TGTGCCAGCAGTAAGGGAGGCGCCGGCCACTATGGCTACACCTTC
cdr3_aa: CASSKGGAGHYGYTF

v_call: TRBV27
clone_size: NA
j_call: TRBJ2-1
d_call: TRBD1
cdr3_nt: TGTGCCAGCGCCTTAGGGGGCGATGAGCAGTTCTTC
cdr3_aa: CASALGGDEQFF

v_call: TRBV7-9
clone_size: NA
j_call: TRBJ2-7
d_call: NA
cdr3_nt: TGTGCCAGCAGCTTAGAATGGCAGGGTAGCTCCTACGAGCAGTACTTC
cdr3_aa: CASSLEWQGSSYEQYF

v_call: TRBV2
clone_size: NA
j_call: TRBJ1-4
d_call: TRBD1
cdr3_nt: TGTGCCAGCACTCTGGACAGGGGGTTCGAAAAACTGTTTTTT
cdr3_aa: CASTLDRGFEKLFF

v_call: TRBV29-1
clone_size: few
j_call: TRBJ1-2
d_call: TRBD1
cdr3_nt: TGCAGCGTTGTCAGTGGGGCAGGGGGTTCTGGCTACACCTTC
cdr3_aa: CSVVSGAGGSGYTF

v_call: TRBV14
clone_size: NA
j_call: TRBJ1-1
d_call: NA
cdr3_nt: TGTGCCAGCAGCCGACACAGGGTGAACACTGAAGCTTTCTTT
cdr3_aa: CASSRHRVNTEAFF

v_call: TRBV4-1
clone_size: NA
j_call: TRBJ1-5
d_call: NA
cdr3_nt: TGCGCCAGCAGCCAGGGCGTAATTAGCAATCAGCCCCAGCATTTT
cdr3_aa: CASSQGVISNQPQHF

v_call: TRBV7-2
clone_size: NA
j_call: TRBJ1-1
d_call: NA
cdr3_nt: TGTGCCAGCAGCCTCAGACAGCGGAACACTGAAGCTTTCTTT
cdr3_aa: CASSLRQRNTEAFF

v_call: TRBV6-5
clone_size: NA
j_call: TRBJ2-2
d_call: NA
cdr3_nt: TGTGCCAGCAGTAAGAACCAGGGGATCCCCGGGGAGCTGTTTTTT
cdr3_aa: CASSKNQGIPGELFF

v_call: TRBV5-6
clone_size: NA
j_call: TRBJ2-7
d_call: TRBD1
cdr3_nt: TGTGCCAGCAGCTTTGGGGACAGGGTGGCCTACGAGCAGTACTTC
cdr3_aa: CASSFGDRVAYEQYF

v_call: TRBV6-5
clone_size: NA
j_call: TRBJ2-1
d_call: TRBD2
cdr3_nt: TGTGCCAGCGGGGGACTACAGGACCCGTACAATGAGCAGTTCTTC
cdr3_aa: CASGGLQDPYNEQFF

v_call: TRBV7-9
clone_size: NA
j_call: TRBJ1-3
d_call: NA
cdr3_nt: TGTGCCAGCAGCTCCCCTAGCGGGGCTAACACCATATATTTT
cdr3_aa: CASSSPSGANTIYF

v_call: TRBV9
clone_size: NA
j_call: TRBJ2-7
d_call: TRBD2
cdr3_nt: TGTGCCAGCAGCAAACATAGCGGGGAGTCCTACGAGCAGTACTTC
cdr3_aa: CASSKHSGESYEQYF

v_call: TRBV5-1
clone_size: NA
j_call: TRBJ2-7
d_call: TRBD2
cdr3_nt: TGCGCCAGCAGCTTGGAGGGGCTAGCGGGATGGGAGCAGTACTTC
cdr3_aa: CASSLEGLAGWEQYF

v_call: TRBV19
clone_size: NA
j_call: TRBJ2-7
d_call: NA
cdr3_nt: TGTGCCAGTAGTATCGGCGGGCAGTCCTACGAGCAGTACTTC
cdr3_aa: CASSIGGQSYEQYF

v_call: TRBV20-1
clone_size: NA
j_call: TRBJ1-1
d_call: NA
cdr3_nt: TGCAGTGCTAGAGGTCAACGGGGAGCTTTCTTT
cdr3_aa: CSARGQRGAFF

v_call: TRBV19
clone_size: NA
j_call: TRBJ2-3
d_call: TRBD2
cdr3_nt: TGTGCCAGCCAGCTAGCGGTTTACACAGATACGCAGTATTTT
cdr3_aa: CASQLAVYTDTQYF

v_call: TRBV7-2
clone_size: few
j_call: TRBJ2-7
d_call: TRBD1
cdr3_nt: TGTGCCAGCAGCCCAGGCGCTGGGGGCCGGGACAGCACCTACGAGCAGTACTTC
cdr3_aa: CASSPGAGGRDSTYEQYF

v_call: TRBV4-3
clone_size: NA
j_call: TRBJ2-1
d_call: NA
cdr3_nt: TGCGCCAGCAGCCAAGAAGCGCGCCTAATCTCCTACAATGAGCAGTTCTTC
cdr3_aa: CASSQEARLISYNEQFF

v_call: TRBV30
clone_size: NA
j_call: TRBJ1-2
d_call: TRBD1
cdr3_nt: TGTGCCTGGAGTGCCCCGGGACAGGGGAGATATGGCTACACCTTC
cdr3_aa: CAWSAPGQGRYGYTF

v_call: TRBV6-1
clone_size: NA
j_call: TRBJ2-3
d_call: TRBD2
cdr3_nt: TGTGCCAGCAGGCCGGGACTAGCGTATTCGGATACGCAGTATTTT
cdr3_aa: CASRPGLAYSDTQYF

v_call: TRBV29-1
clone_size: NA
j_call: TRBJ1-1
d_call: NA
cdr3_nt: TGCAGCGTTGCTCTCTCAGGGATGAACACTGAAGCTTTCTTT
cdr3_aa: CSVALSGMNTEAFF

v_call: TRBV25-1
clone_size: NA
j_call: TRBJ2-3
d_call: NA
cdr3_nt: TGTGCCAGCAGGAGGGGGTCTAGTAGCACAGATACGCAGTATTTT
cdr3_aa: CASRRGSSSTDTQYF

v_call: TRBV5-8
clone_size: NA
j_call: TRBJ2-1
d_call: TRBD2
cdr3_nt: TGTGCCAGCCGGAGGGCGGGAGTATCCTACAATGAGCAGTTCTTC
cdr3_aa: CASRRAGVSYNEQFF

v_call: TRBV4-3
clone_size: NA
j_call: TRBJ1-3
d_call: NA
cdr3_nt: TGCGCCAGCAGCCAAGAAGTTCCGGGACAAGGCCGTCTAGTCTCTGGAAACACCATATATTTT
cdr3_aa: CASSQEVPGQGRLVSGNTIYF